This passage covers 26 T cell receptor beta chains from one sample sequenced in a study of metastatic and nonmetastatic thyroid tumors. TCRdb reprocessed the PCR reads via MiXCR. Counted here are tens of thousands of clones, roughly 30% occurring once; the ten biggest clones make up 25% to 35%. Treatment of any kind had been given to no patient before thyroid surgery. Sequencing used blood. Every receptor here comes from a female donor with papillary thyroid cancer or a benign thyroid nodule (not recorded which). Some clones in this sample may be carry-over from other donors' samples.

The chain carries TRBV11-2 and TRBJ2-1, with 11 bases matching TRBD2. The junction had 2 bases not matched to a gene; V was cut back by 3 bases and J by 4 bases. The CDR3 runs to 15 residues. CDR1 SGHAT and CDR2 FQNNGV come from the germline V gene. CDR3: CASSFLAGGYNEQFF. CDR3 bases: TGTGCCAGCAGCTTCCTAGCGGGAGGTTACAATGAGCAGTTCTTC. The variable domain in full, with the rest retrieved from reference TRBV11-2 and TRBJ2-1, is EAGVAQSPRYKIIEKRQSVAFWCNPISGHATLYWYQQILGQGPKLLIQFQNNGVVDDSQLPKDRFSAERLKGVDSTLKIQPAKLEDSAVYLCASSFLAGGYNEQFFGPGTRLTVL.

The CDR3 reads CAISESQRERFLSTDTQYF. DNA for the CDR3: TGTGCCATCAGTGAGTCTCAGCGGGAGCGATTCCTAAGCACAGATACGCAGTATTTT. The rearrangement links TRBV10-3 to TRBJ2-3; 8 positions match TRBD2. CDR1 is ENHRY and CDR2 is SYGVKD in the germline V gene. V shed 0 bases and J 0 bases; nucleotides not matched to a gene: 11. This CDR3 spans 19 amino acids.

This clone appeared a few times. J is TRBJ1-1 and V is TRBV2, with no clear D. V gave up 7 bases and J gave up 5 bases, with 14 bases separating them. CDR3 length: 13 amino acids. Germline V gene lookup returns CDR1 SNHLY and CDR2 FYNNEI. The CDR3 is CASNRQRWTEAFF. The CDR3, as DNA: TGTGCCAGCAATCGACAAAGGTGGACTGAAGCTTTCTTT. Full variable domain (missing parts from reference TRBV2 and TRBJ1-1): EPEVTQTPSHQVTQMGQEVILRCVPISNHLYFYWYRQILGQKVEFLVSFYNNEISEKSEIFDDQFSVERPDGSNFTLKIRSTKLEDSAMYFCASNRQRWTEAFFGQGTRLTVV.

The chain carries TRBV7-9 and TRBJ1-2; 7 bases line up with TRBD1. CDR3 length: 14 amino acids. The V segment lost 2 bases and the J segment 4 bases; nucleotides outside the gene matches: 4. Germline V gene lookup returns CDR1 SEHNR and CDR2 FQNEAQ (reference sequence). CDR3 amino acids: CASSLLGQIYGYTF. CDR3 coding DNA: TGTGCCAGCAGCTTATTGGGACAGATCTATGGCTACACCTTC.

This clone was picked up many times. The rearrangement joins TRBV20-1 to TRBJ1-1; 7 nucleotides line up with TRBD1. With V trimmed by 6 bases and J by 5 bases, 12 bases remained unmatched. The CDR3 is made up of 14 amino acids. From germline, CDR1 is DFQATT and CDR2 SNEGSKA (reference sequence). CDR3 sequence (DNA): TGCAGTGCACGCTCTCACTCAGGGGGGACTGAAGCTTTCTTT. Amino acids: CSARSHSGGTEAFF.

This clone has ten or more counts. The V gene is TRBV7-9, the J gene TRBJ1-1; D is ambiguous. The V end was cut by 5 bases, the J end by 7 bases, with 11 bases between. The CDR3 is 12 residues long. The germline V gene has CDR1 SEHNR and CDR2 FQNEAQ (reference sequence). The CDR3, as DNA: TGTGCCAGCAGCCCCGAGCTACTTGAAGCTTTCTTT. Residues: CASSPELLEAFF.

This clone was seen only a few times. This chain connects TRBV12-3 or TRBV12-4 to TRBJ2-2; D may be TRBD1 (5 bases). Trimming took 5 bases from V and 3 from J, leaving 13 bases between them. CDR3 length: 15 residues. The CDR3 DNA sequence: TGTGCCAGCAGTGCCCCTCAGGGTTACACCGGGGAGCTGTTTTTT. Its translation: CASSAPQGYTGELFF.

This clone was seen many times. The CDR3 region is CASRQGGGNEKLFF. The CDR3 bases are TGTGCCAGCAGACAGGGAGGGGGTAATGAAAAACTGTTTTTT. The chain combines TRBV7-9 with TRBJ1-4, with a possible D match to TRBD1 (6 bases). The CDR3 loop spans 14 amino acids. Germline-derived CDR1 and CDR2 are SEHNR and FQNEAQ (reference sequence). V was cut by 6 bases and J by 4 bases, with 12 bases left in between.

Relative to its sample, this clone is medium-sized. This chain links TRBV28 with TRBJ2-7; D tentatively fits TRBD1 or TRBD2 (6 bases each). The CDR3 consists of 15 residues. V gave up 6 bases and J gave up 6 bases, with 21 bases separating them. Germline V lookup: CDR1 MDHEN, CDR2 SYDVKM. The CDR3 sequence is CASSLGGSRPFEQYF. The CDR3 DNA follows: TGTGCCAGCAGCCTCGGGGGCAGCCGGCCCTTCGAGCAGTACTTC.

V gene TRBV20-1 combines with J gene TRBJ2-7, with 8 positions matching TRBD1. Germline CDR1 is DFQATT and CDR2 is SNEGSKA (reference sequence). The CDR3 covers 15 residues. V lost 0 bases, J lost 5 bases, and 9 bases stayed unmatched. In nucleotides, the CDR3 is TGCAGTGCTAGAGATCGCCAGGGGGCCCCCAACGAGCAGTACTTC. As protein: CSARDRQGAPNEQYF.

The chain recombines TRBV2 with TRBJ1-6; 8 bases are a match to TRBD1. The CDR3 covers 16 residues. CDR1 and CDR2 (germline): SNHLY, FYNNEI. The V gene end was trimmed by 8 bases and the J gene end by 5 bases; junction bases not matched to a gene: 11. The CDR3 sequence is CASGKLRTGNNSPLHF. CDR3 nucleotide sequence: TGTGCCAGCGGAAAGTTGAGGACAGGGAATAATTCACCCCTCCACTTT.

This clone was picked up a small number of times. The rearrangement joins TRBV6-5 to TRBJ2-1; D may be TRBD2 (5 bases). Germline V gene lookup returns CDR1 MNHEY and CDR2 SVGAGI. This CDR3 comprises 14 residues. The V gene lost 0 bases and the J gene lost 8 bases, with 11 bases spanning the gap. The CDR3: CASSYSGLAYEQFF. CDR3 nucleotide sequence: TGTGCCAGCAGTTACTCAGGGCTAGCCTATGAGCAGTTCTTC.

Notes on this clone: A much larger clonotype is one base distant, so this may be a read error. Other DNA sequences from this sample encode an identical CDR3 as well. The chain couples TRBV18 to TRBJ2-7; weak D call: TRBD1 (6 bases). The germline CDR1 and CDR2 sequences are KGHSH and LQKENI. This CDR3 has 13 amino acids. The CDR3 nucleotides read TGTGCCAGTTCACCGCCAGGGGCAGAAGAGCAGTACTTC. Its protein product is CASSPPGAEEQYF.

This clone was recorded at least ten times. The CDR3 end shows no conserved phenylalanine or tryptophan, and so a read error is likely. It is unclear where the CDR3 begins or ends on the DNA, so no DNA is shown, and the CDR3 is as TCRdb lists it. This chain joins TRBV29-1 and TRBJ1-2; TRBD1 is the table's D call and was not checked against the DNA. The germline CDR1 and CDR2 sequences are SQVTM and ANQGSEA. Both ends counted, the CDR3 spans 11 residues. CDR3 residues: CSVEDLGQGTI.

V is TRBV28 and J is TRBJ2-1; the match to TRBD1 covers 7 bases. J was trimmed by 2 bases and V by 4 bases; bases with no gene match: 8. Germline V gives CDR1 MDHEN, CDR2 SYDVKM. The CDR3 totals 16 residues. The CDR3, as DNA: TGTGCCAGCAGTTCGGTTCAGGGGGATCCCTACAATGAGCAGTTCTTC. This gives the protein CASSSVQGDPYNEQFF.

The chain is built from TRBV6-5 and TRBJ2-1; TRBD2 agrees at 9 bases. CDR1 MNHEY and CDR2 SVGAGI come from the germline V gene. Trimming took 0 bases from V and 7 from J; bases not matched to a gene: 7. The CDR3 runs 16 residues. CDR3 sequence (DNA): TGTGCCAGCAGTTACTCGGGCGTTAGCGGGAGTAATGAGCAGTTCTTC. As protein: CASSYSGVSGSNEQFF.

This chain links TRBV11-2 with TRBJ2-1, with TRBD2 matching over 8 bases. With 0 bases clipped from V and 4 bases from J, the junction kept 2 bases outside the gene matches. Germline-derived CDR1 and CDR2 are SGHAT and FQNNGV. The CDR3 runs 15 residues. Here the CDR3 DNA reads TGTGCCAGCAGCTTAGATAGCGGGATTTACAATGAGCAGTTCTTC. This sequence encodes CASSLDSGIYNEQFF.

This clone showed up just a few times. The V and J genes are TRBV6-2 or TRBV6-3 and TRBJ2-7; either TRBD1 or TRBD2 may fit D (5 bases each). V lost 0 bases to trimming and J lost 0 bases, with 9 bases between them. This CDR3 is 15 amino acids long. Germline loops: CDR1 MNHEY, CDR2 SVGEGT. This CDR3 reads CASSYSGESSYEQYF. The CDR3 DNA reads TGTGCCAGCAGTTACTCGGGGGAAAGCTCCTACGAGCAGTACTTC.

The V gene is TRBV11-3, the J gene TRBJ1-2, with a tentative D call TRBD1 (5 bases). The CDR3 is 13 residues long. The germline V gene has CDR1 SGHNT and CDR2 YENEEA. V was shortened by 5 bases and J by 7 bases, with 14 bases between the two germline ends. This chain's CDR3 is CASSTGGGTGYTF. CDR3 nucleotide sequence: TGTGCCAGCAGCACCGGGGGAGGAACTGGCTACACCTTC.

This clone was seen once. The junction departs from the called germline gene at one end, perhaps through a read error. The V call is TRBV7-7, the J call TRBJ2-5; tentatively, D is TRBD1 (5 bases). The CDR3 totals 13 residues. CDR1 is SSHAT, CDR2 FNYEAQ, per germline (reference sequence). CDR3 nucleotide sequence: TGTGCTAGCAGCTTACGACCAGGGGAGACCCAGTACTTC. Its protein product is CASSLRPGETQYF.

The rearrangement uses TRBV18 and TRBJ2-7; 7 bases map to TRBD1. The length of the CDR3 is 14 residues. Germline V gene lookup returns CDR1 KGHSH and CDR2 LQKENI. V dropped 5 bases and J dropped 4; count of bases not matched to a gene: 8. CDR3 DNA: TGTGCCAGCTCAACCCAGACAGGGATGTACGAGCAGTACTTC. Its protein is CASSTQTGMYEQYF.

By sample fraction, this clone is medium-sized. An end of the junction differs from the germline gene, which may be a read error. This same CDR3 is encoded by further DNA sequences in the sample. V and J are TRBV6-1 and TRBJ2-6; a weak D match, TRBD1 (5 bases). CDR1 is MNHNS, CDR2 SASEGT, per germline. The CDR3 loop spans 16 amino acids. Here the CDR3 DNA reads TGTGCCAGCACCTTGGAGCCCCCCTCTGGGGCCAATGTCCTGACTTTC. Amino acids: CASTLEPPSGANVLTF.

This chain uses TRBV19 with TRBJ1-2; D is possibly TRBD1 (6 bases). The CDR3 consists of 14 residues. The germline gives CDR1 LNHDA, CDR2 SQIVND (reference sequence). V was clipped by 4 bases and J by 4 bases, with 13 bases between them. The chain's CDR3 is CASSKQGGAYGYTF. For the CDR3, the DNA is TGTGCCAGTAGTAAACAGGGCGGAGCCTATGGCTACACCTTC.

Many counts were recorded for this clone. The chain has TRBV10-3 and TRBJ2-3; 12 bases line up with TRBD2. V was clipped by 4 bases and J by 5 bases; unmatched bases: 4. The germline CDR1 and CDR2 sequences are ENHRY and SYGVKD. The length of the CDR3 is 15 residues. The CDR3 DNA reads as TGTGCCATCAGTGGTAAGGGACTAGCGGGAGATACGCAGTATTTT. Translation gives CAISGKGLAGDTQYF.

This chain uses TRBV5-1 with TRBJ2-1; 7 nucleotides line up with TRBD1. The CDR3 has 13 residues. The V and J ends lost 3 bases and 8 bases, in that order; junction bases with no gene match: 5. Looked up from germline, CDR1 is SGHRS and CDR2 is YFSETQ. CDR3 in amino acids: CASSSHTGDEQFF. Here the CDR3 DNA reads TGCGCCAGCAGCTCTCATACAGGGGATGAGCAGTTCTTC.

This clone was counted only a few times. The chain carries TRBV6-5 and TRBJ1-6; D is uncertain. The CDR3 contains 13 residues. With 2 bases removed from V and 7 bases from J, the gap between germline ends came to 6 bases. Germline assignment: CDR1 MNHEY and CDR2 SVGAGI. The DNA for the CDR3 is TGTGCCAGCAGTTACCCCGGGAATTCACCCCTCCACTTT. The encoded protein is CASSYPGNSPLHF.